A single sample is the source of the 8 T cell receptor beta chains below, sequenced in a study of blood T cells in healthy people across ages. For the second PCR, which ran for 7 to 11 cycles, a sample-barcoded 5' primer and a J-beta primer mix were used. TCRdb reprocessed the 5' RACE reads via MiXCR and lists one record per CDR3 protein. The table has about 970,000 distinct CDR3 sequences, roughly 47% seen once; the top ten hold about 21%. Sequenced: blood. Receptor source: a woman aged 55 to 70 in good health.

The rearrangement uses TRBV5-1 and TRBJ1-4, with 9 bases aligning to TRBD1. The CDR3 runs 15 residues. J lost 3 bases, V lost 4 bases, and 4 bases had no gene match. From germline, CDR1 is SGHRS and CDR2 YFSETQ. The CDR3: CASSRGQGPNEKLFF. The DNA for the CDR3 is TGCGCCAGCAGCCGGGGACAGGGACCTAATGAAAAACTGTTTTTT.

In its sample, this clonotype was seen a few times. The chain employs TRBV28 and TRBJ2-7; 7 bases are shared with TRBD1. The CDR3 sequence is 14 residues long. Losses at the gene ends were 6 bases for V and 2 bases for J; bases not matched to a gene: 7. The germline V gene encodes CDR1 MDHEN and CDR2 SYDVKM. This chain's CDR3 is CASRRQGTTYEQYF. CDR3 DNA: TGTGCCAGCAGAAGACAGGGCACGACCTACGAGCAGTACTTC.

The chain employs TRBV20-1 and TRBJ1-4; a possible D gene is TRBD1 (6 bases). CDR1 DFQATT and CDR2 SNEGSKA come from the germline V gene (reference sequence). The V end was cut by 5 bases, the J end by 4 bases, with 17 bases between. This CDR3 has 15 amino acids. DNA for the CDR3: TGCAGTGCTCCAAGCCCGGGACACGTTAATGAAAAACTGTTTTTT. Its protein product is CSAPSPGHVNEKLFF.

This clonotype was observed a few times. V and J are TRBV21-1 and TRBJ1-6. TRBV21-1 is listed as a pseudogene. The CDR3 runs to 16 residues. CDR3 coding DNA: TGTGCCAGCAGCAAAGCCGGGGCTATCTATAATTCACCCCTCCACTTT. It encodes CASSKAGAIYNSPLHF.

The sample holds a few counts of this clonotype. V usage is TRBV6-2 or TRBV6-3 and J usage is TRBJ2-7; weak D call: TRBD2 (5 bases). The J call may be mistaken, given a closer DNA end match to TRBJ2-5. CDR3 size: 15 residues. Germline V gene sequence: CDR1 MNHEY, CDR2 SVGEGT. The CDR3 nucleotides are TGTGCCAGCAGTTACGGTGTACCCCGGGGAGAGACCCAGTACTTC. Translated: CASSYGVPRGETQYF.

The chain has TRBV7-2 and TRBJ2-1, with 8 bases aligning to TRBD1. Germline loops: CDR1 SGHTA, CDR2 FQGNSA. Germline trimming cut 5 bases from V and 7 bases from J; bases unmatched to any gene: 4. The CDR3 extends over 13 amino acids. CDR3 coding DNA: TGTGCCAGCAGCCATGACAGGGGTAATGAGCAGTTCTTC. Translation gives CASSHDRGNEQFF.

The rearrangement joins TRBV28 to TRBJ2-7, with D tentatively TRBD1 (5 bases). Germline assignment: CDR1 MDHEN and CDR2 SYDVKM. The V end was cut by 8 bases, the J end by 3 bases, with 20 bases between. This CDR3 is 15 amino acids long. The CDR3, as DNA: TGTGCCAGCGAAGATAGGGGCACCTGGCACTACGAGCAGTACTTC. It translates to CASEDRGTWHYEQYF.

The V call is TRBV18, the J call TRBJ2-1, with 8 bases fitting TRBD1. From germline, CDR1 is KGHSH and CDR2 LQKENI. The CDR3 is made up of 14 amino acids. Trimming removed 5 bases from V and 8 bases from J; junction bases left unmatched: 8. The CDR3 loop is CASSGSQGADEQFF. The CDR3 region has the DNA TGTGCCAGCTCAGGGTCGCAGGGGGCAGATGAGCAGTTCTTC.